The clone carrying this T cell receptor beta chain occurred once. Germline values: CDR1 MDHEN, CDR2 SYDVKM. The CDR3 is 13 amino acids. V lost 5 bases and J 5 bases, leaving 12 bases between the germline ends. These data belong to a study of blood T cell repertoires in COVID-19. Whole-study context: Italy, Spain and the United States were the sources of the convalescent and acute COVID-19 samples. T cells, B-cell-depleted T cells, or PBMCs provided the cDNA or gDNA that served as material.

In the original processing: Amplified reference gene primers provided the basis for estimating nucleated cell counts. Profiled with immunoSEQ multiplex PCR; TCRdb holds only in-frame clones, not every one. V, J and clone size reflect that table, while D and trimming were determined from the DNA. This repertoire shows some 98,000 clones, more than 65% found once; its top ten account for roughly 25%. The gene calls are TRBV28 and TRBJ1-2; TRBD1 is a possible D gene (6 bases). Sequenced material: peripheral blood. This receptor was obtained from a man aged 55 to 70 with acute or convalescent COVID-19. The CDR3 DNA is TGTGCCAGCAGTCAGGACAGAAGGTATGGCTACACCTTC. It translates to CASSQDRRYGYTF.